The 18 T cell receptor beta chains below come from one sample, sequenced in a study of PD-L1 blockade in urothelial cancer. Described time point: pretreatment peripheral blood. Assay used: immunoSEQ multiplex PCR; TCRdb lists only in-frame clones, some missing. The data contain tens of thousands of clones, approximately 86% of them seen just once; the ten biggest clones take up 15%. The sequenced sample was PBMCs, obtained around atezolizumab (anti-PD-L1) treatment. These receptors were taken from a man aged 60 to 75 with urothelial cancer.

This clone occurred once. The gene calls are TRBV10-2 and TRBJ1-2, with 8 bases identical to TRBD1. The CDR3 is 15 amino acids. Germline V gene sequence: CDR1 WSHSY, CDR2 SAAADI. J was trimmed by 4 bases and V by 3 bases; bases with no gene match: 7. The CDR3 spells CASSEGTGALYGYTF. Written as DNA, the CDR3 is TGCGCCAGCAGTGAAGGGACAGGCGCCCTCTATGGCTACACCTTC.

The chain combines TRBV11-3 with TRBJ1-5; D is ambiguous. Germline V gene sequence: CDR1 SGHNT, CDR2 YENEEA. The CDR3 is 19 residues long. V lost 0 bases and J 2 bases, leaving 20 bases between the germline ends. DNA for the CDR3: TGTGCCAGCAGCTTAGACCCAGGTGACGTGCCCTGGGGCAATCAGCCCCAGCATTTT. As protein: CASSLDPGDVPWGNQPQHF.

This chain uses TRBV7-2 with TRBJ2-7; TRBD2 agrees at 8 bases. Germline V lookup: CDR1 SGHTA, CDR2 FQGNSA. The length of the CDR3 is 12 residues. With 1 base clipped from V and 8 bases from J, the junction kept 1 base outside the gene matches. The CDR3 DNA reads TGTGCCAGCAGCTTAGGGACTAGCCAGCAGTACTTC. Translated, it gives CASSLGTSQQYF.

The V and J genes are TRBV5-6 and TRBJ2-7; 8 bases map to TRBD1. V was clipped by 5 bases and J by 5 bases; unmatched bases: 3. Germline lookup yields CDR1 SGHDT and CDR2 YYEEEE. The CDR3 spans 12 residues. The CDR3 is CASRTQGDEQYF. CDR3 nucleotide sequence: TGTGCCAGCAGGACACAGGGGGACGAGCAGTACTTC.

As regards this clone: The same CDR3 can be traced to other DNA sequences in this sample. This chain links TRBV5-4 with TRBJ2-7; D might be TRBD2 (5 bases). CDR1 and CDR2 from the germline V gene are SGHNT and YYREEE (reference sequence). This CDR3 is built from 14 residues. V was pared by 0 bases and J by 0 bases, with 7 bases between. The chain's CDR3 is CASSLAGSSYEQYF. CDR3 sequence (DNA): TGTGCCAGCAGCTTGGCGGGGTCCTCCTACGAGCAGTACTTC.

The chain employs TRBV6-1 and TRBJ1-1; D unclear. The V and J ends lost 3 bases and 1 base respectively, with 6 bases between them. Germline V CDR1 and CDR2: MNHNS, SASEGT. This CDR3 region has 13 residues. The CDR3 loop is CASSEAGNTEAFF. CDR3 nucleotide sequence: TGTGCCAGCAGTGAGGCGGGGAACACTGAAGCTTTCTTT.

The chain employs TRBV7-2 and TRBJ2-1; TRBD1 matches 9 bases. Germline V gives CDR1 SGHTA, CDR2 FQGNSA. V lost 2 bases and J lost 12; bases outside the gene matches: 5. CDR3 length equals 13 residues. CDR3 loop: CASSLRDRDSQFF. The CDR3 bases are TGTGCCAGCAGCTTAAGGGACAGGGATTCGCAGTTCTTC.

J is TRBJ2-3 and V is TRBV19; 9 bases fit TRBD1. The length of the CDR3 is 15 residues. Losses at the gene ends were 6 bases for V and 1 base for J; bases not matched to a gene: 5. The germline CDR1 and CDR2 sequences are LNHDA and SQIVND (reference sequence). CDR3 loop: CASSAQGAGTDTQYF. For the CDR3, the DNA is TGTGCCAGTAGCGCACAGGGGGCCGGCACAGATACGCAGTATTTT.

The chain combines TRBV15 with TRBJ2-5; perhaps TRBD2 as D (6 bases). Trimming left V 0 bases short and J 5 bases short, with 10 bases between. CDR3 size: 14 residues. Germline loops: CDR1 LNHNV, CDR2 YYDKDF (reference sequence). CDR3 amino acids: CATSRDYGGETQYF. The CDR3 DNA follows: TGTGCCACCAGCAGAGATTACGGGGGTGAGACCCAGTACTTC.

In its sample, this clone was seen a few times. The chain links TRBV7-3 to TRBJ2-1; 7 bases map to TRBD2. V shed 1 base, J shed 1 base, and the junction held 1 base outside the gene matches. The germline V gene has CDR1 SGHTA and CDR2 FQGTGA. The CDR3 totals 15 residues. CDR3 coding DNA: TGTGCCAGCAGCTTAAACGGGGGGTCCTACAATGAGCAGTTCTTC. Translated, it gives CASSLNGGSYNEQFF.

This clone was observed once. This chain links TRBV18 with TRBJ1-3; 7 bases fit TRBD1. Germline V gives CDR1 KGHSH, CDR2 LQKENI. The CDR3 length is 14 residues. The junction had 6 bases not matched to a gene; V was cut back by 6 bases and J by 4 bases. The CDR3 loop is CASSPGTEGNTIYF. In nucleotides, the CDR3 is TGTGCCAGCTCCCCTGGGACAGAAGGAAACACCATATATTTT.

This CDR3 is CASSFFGGYNEQFF. DNA for the CDR3: TGTGCCAGCAGCTTCTTCGGGGGCTACAATGAGCAGTTCTTC. The J gene is TRBJ2-1, the V gene TRBV7-2; the D gene is possibly TRBD2 (6 bases). Germline CDR1 and CDR2: SGHTA and FQGNSA. V lost 3 bases and J lost 3, with 9 bases in between. The CDR3 has 14 residues. The complete variable domain, with remaining parts taken from reference TRBV7-2 and TRBJ2-1, reads GAGVSQSPSNKVTEKGKDVELRCDPISGHTALYWYRQSLGQGLEFLIYFQGNSAPDKSGLPSDRFSAERTGGSVSTLTIQRTQQEDSAVYLCASSFFGGYNEQFFGPGTRLTVL.

This sequence joins TRBV5-1 and TRBJ2-5, with a possible D match to TRBD2 (5 bases). Looked up from germline, CDR1 is SGHRS and CDR2 is YFSETQ. The ends were cut back, 3 bases at V and 4 bases at J, with 10 bases in the middle. The CDR3 extends over 13 amino acids. This chain's CDR3 is CASSSREVETQYF. The CDR3 DNA sequence: TGCGCCAGCAGCTCCCGGGAAGTAGAGACCCAGTACTTC.

V usage is TRBV14 and J usage is TRBJ1-2; D not certain. Looked up from germline, CDR1 is SGHDN and CDR2 is FVKESK. V lost 0 bases, J lost 7 bases, and 12 bases lay in between. This CDR3 contains 14 residues. The CDR3 DNA is TGTGCCAGCAGCCAAGAAGCCGGGTGGAGTGGCTACACCTTC. It specifies CASSQEAGWSGYTF.

The rearrangement uses TRBV7-9 and TRBJ2-1; D is perhaps TRBD2 (6 bases). Germline V gene data show CDR1 as SEHNR and CDR2 as FQNEAQ (reference sequence). The V and J ends lost 5 bases and 0 bases respectively, with 11 bases between them. The CDR3 length is 15 residues. For the CDR3, the DNA is TGTGCCAGCAGCACGGGACTGGTCTCCTACAATGAGCAGTTCTTC. Translation gives CASSTGLVSYNEQFF.

This chain joins TRBV6-1 and TRBJ2-1; D remains unclear. The CDR3 has 14 amino acids. In germline, CDR1 is MNHNS, CDR2 SASEGT. Trimming cost V 0 bases and J 10 bases, with 13 bases left between them. The CDR3 coding sequence is TGTGCCAGCAGTGAAGCTCTAACTGAGTGGGAGCAGTTCTTC. It encodes CASSEALTEWEQFF.

The J gene is TRBJ2-3, the V gene TRBV18; TRBD2 agrees at 9 bases. Trimming at V came to 4 bases and at J to 1 base, leaving 0 bases not matched to a gene. This CDR3 has 14 residues. Germline CDR1 is KGHSH and CDR2 is LQKENI. CDR3 in DNA: TGTGCCAGCTCACTAGCGGGGGGCACAGATACGCAGTATTTT. It is translated as CASSLAGGTDTQYF.

The V call is TRBV19, the J call TRBJ2-7, with D maybe TRBD2 (5 bases). Germline CDR1 is LNHDA and CDR2 is SQIVND (reference sequence). The V end was cut by 4 bases, the J end by 6 bases, with 13 bases between. The CDR3 extends over 13 amino acids. For the CDR3, the DNA is TGTGCCAGTAGTAAGAGCCTACGGGGCGAGCAGTACTTC. Translated: CASSKSLRGEQYF.